This TCR beta chain is from a study of blood T cell repertoires in COVID-19. Study-level information: Acute-phase and convalescent COVID-19 samples originated in the United States, Italy and Spain.

Authors' analysis steps: Reference gene primer amplification gave nucleated cell count estimates. Libraries were prepared by immunoSEQ multiplex PCR; TCRdb keeps only in-frame clonotypes and omits some of them. Clone size and the V and J calls come from that table; the DNA yielded D and trimming. The table has tens of thousands of clones, 81% seen once. The CDR3 is made up of 15 amino acids. Germline assignment: CDR1 MGHDK and CDR2 SYGVNS. With 5 bases clipped from V and 7 bases from J, the junction kept 13 bases outside the gene matches. This TCR was sampled from an elderly man with active or convalescent COVID-19. Sequencing was performed on peripheral blood. The chain has TRBV25-1 and TRBJ1-2; the match to TRBD1 covers 7 bases. The DNA of the CDR3 is TGTGCCAGCAGTAGGGGTAGGGGGCGCCCAGGTGGCTACACCTTC. Its translation is CASSRGRGRPGGYTF.